This T cell receptor beta chain was retrieved from a study of blood T cell repertoires in COVID-19. Study at large: Specimens from acute and convalescent COVID-19 originated in the United States, Italy and Spain.

Individuals drawn from some 25 US areas were roughly 18 to 95 years old. Membership in each cohort depended on participant-reported clinical history. It was within 2 weeks before study entry that exposed participants met a COVID-19 case. This CDR3 contains 15 residues. Trimming took 5 bases from V and 0 from J, leaving 14 bases between them. Germline lookup yields CDR1 LGHNT and CDR2 FRNRAP. Some clones are missing from TCRdb's copy, which holds only in-frame ones; the method was immunoSEQ multiplex PCR. This sample carries almost 350,000 clones, more than 70% of them seen once, and the ten largest clones take approximately 1%.

Sequencing was done on a sample of PBMCs or T cells enriched from blood (not recorded which). This clonotype was sampled from a woman aged 25 to 39 who had been exposed to COVID-19. J is TRBJ2-7 and V is TRBV12-5; possibly TRBD1 for D (6 bases). CDR3 sequence reads: CASGLSLDSSYEQYF. The CDR3 DNA sequence: TGTGCTAGTGGTCTCTCCCTGGACAGCTCCTACGAGCAGTACTTC.